This T cell receptor (beta chain) was obtained from a study of cytomegalovirus exposure and HLA in healthy donors. Study-level findings and limits: High specificity and sensitivity for cytomegalovirus status were reported for the classifier. In a later analysis, several top co-occurrence clusters appeared linked to parvovirus B19, influenza, CMV and Epstein-Barr virus.

With 3 bases removed from V and 3 bases from J, the gap between germline ends came to 8 bases. CDR3 length equals 13 residues. Germline CDR1 and CDR2: SGHVS and FQNEAQ. The PCR ran on 60 Vbeta and 13 Jbeta primers. Assay used: immunoSEQ multiplex PCR; TCRdb lists only in-frame clones, some missing. The data show under 250,000 clones, approximately 82% seen once. Concerning this clone: Its matching antigen is unknown.

The chain has TRBV7-8 and TRBJ2-5; a weak D match, TRBD1 (6 bases). Sequencing was carried out using PBMCs. The sequence was obtained from a male donor in good health and CMV-seronegative. CDR3 bases: TGTGCCAGCAGCTTCGGACAGAAAGAGACCCAGTACTTC. This codes for CASSFGQKETQYF.